The 9 T cell receptor beta chains presented below share a single source sample, sequenced in a study of cytomegalovirus exposure and HLA in healthy donors. Use of 60 Vbeta and 13 Jbeta primers characterized the PCR. TCRdb keeps only in-frame clones here, not all; method: immunoSEQ multiplex PCR. The table lists around 170,000 clones, about 80% of them singletons. What was sequenced was PBMCs. The receptors stem from a woman between 50 and 59 years old in good health and CMV-seropositive.

This chain's CDR3 is CASSPGISGGAIGELFF. The CDR3 nucleotides read TGTGCCAGTAGTCCGGGAATTAGCGGGGGGGCGATCGGGGAGCTGTTTTTT. V is TRBV19 and J is TRBJ2-2, with 11 bases identical to TRBD2. The CDR3 sequence is 17 residues long. V dropped 5 bases and J dropped 7; count of bases not matched to a gene: 12. Germline CDR1 LNHDA, CDR2 SQIVND (reference sequence).

This clone was observed once. V usage is TRBV29-1 and J usage is TRBJ1-1; 8 bases agree with TRBD1. The V segment lost 6 bases and the J segment 4 bases; nucleotides outside the gene matches: 13. The germline V gene encodes CDR1 SQVTM and CDR2 ANQGSEA. The CDR3 has 15 amino acids. CDR3 DNA: TGCAGCGTCGAAAACCTGCAGGGGGCGTCCACTGAAGCTTTCTTT. The encoded protein is CSVENLQGASTEAFF.

The chain carries TRBV6-1 and TRBJ2-7; tentatively, D is TRBD2 (6 bases). The germline V gene encodes CDR1 MNHNS and CDR2 SASEGT. The CDR3 sequence is 14 residues long. V was trimmed by 4 bases and J by 4 bases, leaving 14 bases between them. CDR3 in DNA: TGTGCCAGCAGTGCGGAGGGTGGGTGGTACGAGCAGTACTTC. Translation: CASSAEGGWYEQYF.

This clone was observed a single time. CDR3: CASSRGSEGSVEQFF. CDR3 nucleotide sequence: TGCGCCAGCAGCCGAGGGTCAGAGGGTTCCGTTGAGCAGTTCTTC. The gene calls are TRBV4-1 and TRBJ2-1; a weak D match, TRBD2 (5 bases). V dropped 4 bases and J dropped 9 bases, with 19 bases sitting between them. The germline V gene has CDR1 MGHRA and CDR2 YSYEKL. The length of the CDR3 is 15 residues.

V and J are TRBV4-1 and TRBJ2-5; D possibly corresponds to TRBD1 (5 bases). The CDR3 runs 15 residues. V was cut by 0 bases and J by 5 bases, with 13 bases left in between. Per the germline V gene, CDR1 is MGHRA and CDR2 is YSYEKL. This CDR3 is CASSQDIGARETQYF. The CDR3 nucleotides are TGCGCCAGCAGCCAAGATATTGGGGCCCGGGAGACCCAGTACTTC.

This sequence joins TRBV7-9 and TRBJ2-2; 9 bases agree with TRBD1. The length of the CDR3 is 14 residues. V trimming: 11 bases; J trimming: 3 bases; junction bases outside the gene matches: 7. Germline V gene sequence: CDR1 SEHNR, CDR2 FQNEAQ (reference sequence). CDR3 sequence: CAVQGAWDTGELFF. CDR3 nucleotides: TGTGCCGTACAGGGGGCTTGGGACACCGGGGAGCTGTTTTTT.

This clone was picked up one time. This rearrangement joins TRBV7-6 to TRBJ2-1; 10 bases align to TRBD1. This CDR3 region has 17 residues. The trim removed 5 bases at V and 8 bases at J, leaving 15 bases unmatched. CDR1 is SGHVS, CDR2 FNYEAQ, per germline. CDR3 nucleotide sequence: TGTGCCAGCAGCCCGAAAGTCCTGGGACAGGGGTTTGATGAGCAGTTCTTC. Translated, it gives CASSPKVLGQGFDEQFF.

The rearrangement uses TRBV6-5 and TRBJ2-5; D may be TRBD2 (5 bases). This CDR3 has 15 residues. Germline V CDR1 and CDR2: MNHEY, SVGAGI. V lost 6 bases and J lost 0, with 14 bases in between. The DNA of the CDR3 is TGTGCCAGCAGCCCCGTAGGGAGTCACCAAGAGACCCAGTACTTC. Its protein is CASSPVGSHQETQYF.

The chain is built from TRBV6-6 and TRBJ1-1, with D possibly matching TRBD1 (5 bases). The germline CDR1 and CDR2 sequences are MNHNY and SVGAGI (reference sequence). The CDR3 is 15 amino acids. V was cut by 0 bases and J by 4 bases, with 12 bases left in between. CDR3 in DNA: TGTGCCAGCAGTTACTCGGGGGGTATGGGCACTGAAGCTTTCTTT. As protein: CASSYSGGMGTEAFF.